The 6 T cell receptor beta chains presented below share a single source sample, sequenced in a study of blood T cell repertoires in COVID-19. This table comes from immunoSEQ multiplex PCR, and its TCRdb copy is limited to in-frame clones, with some not included. The sample lists roughly 200,000 clones; about four fifths were seen once. Sequenced sample: PBMCs or T cells enriched from blood (not recorded which). Receptors originate from a woman in her fifties or sixties who had been exposed to COVID-19.

This sequence joins TRBV27 and TRBJ1-2; 10 nucleotides line up with TRBD1. V shed 6 bases and J 4 bases; nucleotides not matched to a gene: 11. The CDR3 sequence is 16 residues long. Germline V CDR1 and CDR2: MNHEY, SMNVEV (reference sequence). The CDR3 nucleotides are TGTGCCAGCAGCCAAACGACAGGGGGCGGCGGCTATGGCTACACCTTC. It yields the protein CASSQTTGGGGYGYTF.

This sequence joins TRBV6-5 and TRBJ1-6; no firm D call. The V and J ends lost 0 bases and 10 bases respectively, with 13 bases between them. The CDR3 has 15 residues. Germline values: CDR1 MNHEY, CDR2 SVGAGI. CDR3 loop: CASSYSGKGGSPLHF. Written as DNA, the CDR3 is TGTGCCAGCAGTTACTCGGGGAAGGGAGGGTCACCCCTCCACTTT.

The chain is built from TRBV5-1 and TRBJ1-1; TRBD1 matches 9 bases. The CDR3 is 16 amino acids. Trimming at V came to 4 bases and at J to 3 bases, leaving 10 bases not matched to a gene. Germline-derived CDR1 and CDR2 are SGHRS and YFSETQ. CDR3 loop: CASSLSPGQGYTEAFF. The CDR3 nucleotides are TGCGCCAGCAGCCTATCCCCCGGACAGGGGTACACTGAAGCTTTCTTT.

The chain combines TRBV10-1 with TRBJ1-1, with a tentative D call TRBD1 (5 bases). The CDR3 spans 13 residues. Germline V CDR1 and CDR2: WNHNN, SYGVQD (reference sequence). V lost 6 bases and J 0 bases, leaving 8 bases between the germline ends. CDR3 sequence: CASSGQMNTEAFF. The DNA of the CDR3 is TGCGCCAGCAGCGGACAAATGAACACTGAAGCTTTCTTT.

V and J are TRBV11-2 and TRBJ2-3; the match to TRBD2 covers 9 bases. Germline lookup yields CDR1 SGHAT and CDR2 FQNNGV. Germline trimming cut 3 bases from V and 11 bases from J; bases unmatched to any gene: 6. The CDR3 loop spans 13 amino acids. This CDR3 reads CASSFSKAGGQYF. CDR3 sequence (DNA): TGTGCCAGCAGCTTCTCGAAAGCGGGGGGGCAGTATTTT.

The V gene is TRBV19, the J gene TRBJ2-1; 9 bases line up with TRBD2. Per germline, CDR1 LNHDA and CDR2 SQIVND (reference sequence). The length of the CDR3 is 14 residues. The V gene end was trimmed by 3 bases and the J gene end by 9 bases; junction bases not matched to a gene: 6. The chain's CDR3 is CASSIGTSTGEQFF. The CDR3 DNA reads TGTGCCAGTAGTATCGGGACTAGCACAGGTGAGCAGTTCTTC.